This paragraph covers one T cell receptor beta chain sequence. Its antigen remains unidentified. Oncomine TCR Beta short-read sequencing was applied to DNA from cultured CD4+ T cells. DNA came from CD4+ T cells after culture. TCRdb re-called the PCR reads through MiXCR, storing one row per CDR3 protein. The table shows more than 10,000 distinct CDR3 sequences, with 45% to 65% occurring only once. Regarding treatment: approximately 10-day PBMC culture with coronavirus spike peptide pools or control peptides (ViraFEST assay). Using peptide pools, antigen-specific T cells were expanded in ViraFEST before TCRs were sequenced. The data originate from a study of vaccination and CD4 T cells after COVID-19. With 4 bases removed from V and 0 bases from J, the gap between germline ends came to 7 bases. The CDR3 length is 13 residues. The germline gives CDR1 SGHRS, CDR2 YFSETQ.

Material: CD4+ T cells from blood, cultured in vitro. This TCR was recovered from a human donor who had recovered from COVID-19. This chain connects TRBV5-1 to TRBJ1-1; D remains unclear. CDR3 nucleotides: TGCGCCAGCAGCCCCGGGGTGAACACTGAAGCTTTCTTT. The encoded protein is CASSPGVNTEAFF.